This record concerns one T cell receptor beta chain sequence. This clonotype has more than one count but fewer than ten. The antigen it binds to is not known. Within one base of it there is no much larger clone, and no base qualities were kept. All donors were healthy Caucasians. Three pairs of female monozygotic twins, all aged about 18 to 30 years, made up the twin cohort. Positive isolation kits from Invitrogen were used to isolate the CD4+ and CD8+ T cell populations. Library construction relied on 5' RACE. The sequencing machine was an Illumina HiSeq 2000. A universal primer binding site was added through template switching, and the final cDNA carried a unique molecular identifier so that TCR cDNA molecules could be counted accurately. Specific primers in the conserved constant-segment region were used to synthesize first-strand cDNA for the TCR alpha and beta chains. To control for contamination, every cDNA library was double barcoded, receiving both a SMART-Mk sample barcode and Illumina barcodes. TruSeq adapter sequences along with Illumina sample barcodes were introduced in two successive PCR steps. TCR alpha and beta cDNA libraries were sequenced on the Illumina HiSeq platform with custom primers. Under the source paper's analysis protocol: MiGEC was used to process raw reads and extract unique molecular identifiers, and MiXCR was used to find CDR3 positions. For each individual, recombination models were inferred using an EM algorithm with the repgenHMM and IGoR tools. The tcR package in R was used for shared clonotype analysis, with sharing normalized by the product of cloneset sizes. To study raw recombination free of thymic and clonal selection effects, out-of-frame nonproductive sequences were analyzed. TCRdb trimmed public reads at Q25 via fastp, called clones via MiXCR and kept in-frame beta chains. Duplicate CDR3 protein sequences are folded into a single record with the most common DNA and genes. The V and J calls follow TCRdb's processing rather than the paper's. The sample has about 530,000 distinct CDR3 sequences on record, around 20% of them singletons. Approximately 0.49% of the sample goes to the ten largest clones.

The source of the sample is a study of identical twins (dated by TCRdb to about 2016). General notes on the study: To test whether fetal clonotypes persist, the study used deep sequencing on TCR alpha and beta repertoires from monozygotic twins, unrelated adults of various ages, and cord blood. To rule out contamination, the twin experiments were replicated at different times with different library preparation protocols.

Results and caveats for the whole study, not just this receptor: Abundant cord blood beta clonotypes had fewer insertions, young adult naive repertoires showed a similar but weaker trend, and memory repertoires showed no such trend. Conclusions relied on cross-sectional statistical analysis, since the same donors could not be followed over many years. In monozygotic twins, out-of-frame TCR alpha sharing was systematically underestimated by recombination models, although the models agreed with sharing between unrelated individuals. A weaker excess of twin sharing was found in beta out-of-frame sequences because the signal-to-noise ratio was lowered by fewer shared sequences. Invariant T cells such as MAIT and iNKT could partly confound zero-insertion analyses, although diverse VJ usage argued against such confounding for most clonotypes. Out-of-frame TCR alpha sequences shared between twins showed an excess of low generation-probability sequences compared with coincidental sharing between unrelated individuals.

According to the germline V gene, CDR1 reads MDHEN and CDR2 reads SYDVKM. The germline V and J ends show losses of 6 bases and 4 bases respectively, and no gene match explains 10 bases of the junction. The CDR3 runs 16 residues from the cysteine to the phenylalanine. This entry keeps only the CDR3 DNA: 48 bases, framed from base 1. This same sample was also part of a study on yellow fever vaccine responses in identical twins. The second publication reports: The authors reported that the T cell response to vaccination in identical twins appeared partly convergent and partly personalized. The study precisely tracked vaccine-responding T cell clones in identical twins.

Material: CD4+ T cells sorted from blood. This chain joins TRBV28 to TRBJ1-3; 9 middle bases align to TRBD1. The receptor was derived from a woman aged 18-29 years in good health. The base sequence is TGTGCCAGCAGAAAAGGAACCGGGACAGGGGGAAACACCATATATTTT. Translated, this is CASRKGTGTGGNTIYF.